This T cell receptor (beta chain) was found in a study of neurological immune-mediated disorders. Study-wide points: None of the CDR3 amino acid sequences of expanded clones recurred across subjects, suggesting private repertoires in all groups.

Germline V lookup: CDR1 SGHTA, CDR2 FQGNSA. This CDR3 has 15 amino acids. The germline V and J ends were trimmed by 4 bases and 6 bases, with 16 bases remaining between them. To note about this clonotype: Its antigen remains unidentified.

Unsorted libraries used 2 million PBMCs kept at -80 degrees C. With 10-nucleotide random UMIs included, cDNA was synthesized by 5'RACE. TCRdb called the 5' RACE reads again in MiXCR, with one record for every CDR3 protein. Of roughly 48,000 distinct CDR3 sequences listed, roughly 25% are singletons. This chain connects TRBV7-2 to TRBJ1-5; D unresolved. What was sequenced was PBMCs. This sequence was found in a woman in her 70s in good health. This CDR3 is CASSSGWRGLQPQHF. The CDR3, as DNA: TGTGCCAGCAGCTCCGGGTGGCGGGGTCTTCAGCCCCAGCATTTT. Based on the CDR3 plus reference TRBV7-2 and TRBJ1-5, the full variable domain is GAGVSQSPSNKVTEKGKDVELRCDPISGHTALYWYRQSLGQGLEFLIYFQGNSAPDKSGLPSDRFSAERTGGSVSTLTIQRTQQEDSAVYLCASSSGWRGLQPQHFGDGTRLSIL.